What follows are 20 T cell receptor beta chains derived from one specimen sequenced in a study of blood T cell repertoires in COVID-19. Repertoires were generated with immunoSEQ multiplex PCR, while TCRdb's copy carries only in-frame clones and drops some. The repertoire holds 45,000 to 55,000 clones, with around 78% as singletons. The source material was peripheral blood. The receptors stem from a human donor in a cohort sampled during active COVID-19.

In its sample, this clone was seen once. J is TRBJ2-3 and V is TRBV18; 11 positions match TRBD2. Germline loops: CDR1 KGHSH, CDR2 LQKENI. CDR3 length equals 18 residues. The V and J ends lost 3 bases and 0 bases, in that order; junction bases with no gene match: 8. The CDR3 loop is CASSPKLAGAASTDTQYF. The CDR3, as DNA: TGTGCCAGCTCACCCAAACTAGCGGGGGCCGCTAGCACAGATACGCAGTATTTT.

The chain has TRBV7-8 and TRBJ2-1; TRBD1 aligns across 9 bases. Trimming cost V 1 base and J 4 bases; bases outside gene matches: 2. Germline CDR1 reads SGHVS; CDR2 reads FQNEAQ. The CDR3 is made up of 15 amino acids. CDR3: CASSLGDRVYNEQFF. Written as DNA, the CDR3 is TGTGCCAGCAGCTTAGGGGACAGGGTTTACAATGAGCAGTTCTTC.

The CDR3 DNA sequence: TGTGCCAGCAGCCCCGAGGGCCGTCGGGAAGAGACCCAGTACTTC. Amino acids: CASSPEGRREETQYF. The chain combines TRBV7-6 with TRBJ2-5; weak D call: TRBD2 (5 bases). Trimming took off 5 bases at V and 3 bases at J, with 16 bases between the two ends. Germline lookup yields CDR1 SGHVS and CDR2 FNYEAQ. The CDR3 runs 15 residues.

The CDR3 DNA is TGTGCCAGCGGTACAACCACAGATACGCAGTATTTT. This codes for CASGTTTDTQYF. The chain links TRBV12-3 or TRBV12-4 to TRBJ2-3; D not certain. The CDR3 extends over 12 amino acids. V dropped 8 bases and J dropped 2 bases, with 8 bases sitting between them.

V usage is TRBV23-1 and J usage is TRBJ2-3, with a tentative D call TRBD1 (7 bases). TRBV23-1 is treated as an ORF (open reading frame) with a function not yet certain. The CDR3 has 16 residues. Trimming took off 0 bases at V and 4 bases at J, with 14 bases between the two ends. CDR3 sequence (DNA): TGCGCCAGCAGTCAATCTTGCCAGGGGGAGGCAGATACGCAGTATTTT. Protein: CASSQSCQGEADTQYF.

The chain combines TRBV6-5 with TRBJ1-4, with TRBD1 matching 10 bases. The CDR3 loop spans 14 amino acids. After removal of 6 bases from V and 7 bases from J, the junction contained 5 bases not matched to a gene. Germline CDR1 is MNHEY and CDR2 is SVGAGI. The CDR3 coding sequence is TGTGCCAGCAGCAAGGACAGGGGGGGTGAAAAACTGTTTTTT. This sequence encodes CASSKDRGGEKLFF.

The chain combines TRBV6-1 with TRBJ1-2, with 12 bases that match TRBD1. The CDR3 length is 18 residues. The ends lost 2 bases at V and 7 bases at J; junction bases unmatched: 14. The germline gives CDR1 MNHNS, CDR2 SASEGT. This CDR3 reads CASSEHPLPGQGARGYTF. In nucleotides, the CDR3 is TGTGCCAGCAGTGAACACCCACTACCGGGACAGGGGGCCCGTGGCTACACCTTC.

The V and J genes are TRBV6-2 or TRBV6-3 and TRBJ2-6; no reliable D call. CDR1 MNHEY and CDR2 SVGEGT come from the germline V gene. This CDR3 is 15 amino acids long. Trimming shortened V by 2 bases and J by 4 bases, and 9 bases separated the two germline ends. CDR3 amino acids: CASSYGRWGANVLTF. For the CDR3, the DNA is TGTGCCAGCAGTTACGGGCGTTGGGGGGCCAACGTCCTGACTTTC.

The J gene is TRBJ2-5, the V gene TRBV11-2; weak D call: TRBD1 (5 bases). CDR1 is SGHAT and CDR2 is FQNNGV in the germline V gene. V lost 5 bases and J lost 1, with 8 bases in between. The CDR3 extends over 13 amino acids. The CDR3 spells CASSRQRQETQYF. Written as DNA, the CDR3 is TGTGCCAGCAGCCGACAGCGCCAAGAGACCCAGTACTTC.

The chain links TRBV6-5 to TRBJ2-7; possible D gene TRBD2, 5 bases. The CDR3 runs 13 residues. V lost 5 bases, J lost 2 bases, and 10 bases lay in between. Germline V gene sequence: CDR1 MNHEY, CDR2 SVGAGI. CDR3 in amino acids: CASSTPGTYEQYF. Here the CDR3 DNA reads TGTGCCAGCAGTACCCCGGGGACCTACGAGCAGTACTTC.

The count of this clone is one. Here the CDR3 reads CASSLRVHYGYTF. The CDR3 coding sequence is TGTGCCAGCAGTCTCAGGGTTCACTATGGCTACACCTTC. This chain uses TRBV3-1 (or the pseudogene TRBV3-2) with TRBJ1-2, with D maybe TRBD1 (5 bases). The V gene's germline CDR1 is LGHDT and CDR2 YNNKEL (reference sequence). CDR3 length equals 13 residues. Trimming stripped 6 bases from V and 3 bases from J, with 11 bases between.

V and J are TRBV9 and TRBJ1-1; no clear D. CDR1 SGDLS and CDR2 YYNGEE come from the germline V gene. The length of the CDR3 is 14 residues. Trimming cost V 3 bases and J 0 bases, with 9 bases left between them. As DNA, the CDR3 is TGTGCCAGCAGCGCCTTATCCGTGAACACTGAAGCTTTCTTT. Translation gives CASSALSVNTEAFF.

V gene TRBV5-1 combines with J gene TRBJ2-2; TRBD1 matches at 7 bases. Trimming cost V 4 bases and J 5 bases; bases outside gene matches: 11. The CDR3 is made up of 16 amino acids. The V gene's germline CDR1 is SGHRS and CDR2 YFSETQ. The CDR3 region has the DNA TGCGCCAGCAGCATCCGGACAGGCCAGGGGACCGGGGAGCTGTTTTTT. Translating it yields CASSIRTGQGTGELFF.

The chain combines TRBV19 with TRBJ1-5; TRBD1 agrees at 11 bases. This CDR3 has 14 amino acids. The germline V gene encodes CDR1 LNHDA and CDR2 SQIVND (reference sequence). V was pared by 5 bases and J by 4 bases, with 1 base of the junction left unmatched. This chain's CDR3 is CASSWDRGNQPQHF. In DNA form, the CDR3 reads TGTGCCAGTAGTTGGGACAGGGGGAATCAGCCCCAGCATTTT.

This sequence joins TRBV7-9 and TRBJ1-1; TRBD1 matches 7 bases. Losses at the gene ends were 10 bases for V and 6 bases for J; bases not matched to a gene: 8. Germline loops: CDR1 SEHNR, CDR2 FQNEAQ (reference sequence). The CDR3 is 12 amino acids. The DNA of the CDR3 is TGTGCCATCGTAGACAGGGTTCCTGAAGCTTTCTTT. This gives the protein CAIVDRVPEAFF.

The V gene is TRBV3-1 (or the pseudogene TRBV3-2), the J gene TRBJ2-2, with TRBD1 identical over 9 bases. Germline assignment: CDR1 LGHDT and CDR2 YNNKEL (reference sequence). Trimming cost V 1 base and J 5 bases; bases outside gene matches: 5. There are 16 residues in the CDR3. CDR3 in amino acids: CASSQVETGGTGELFF. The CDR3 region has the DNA TGTGCCAGCAGCCAAGTTGAGACAGGGGGGACCGGGGAGCTGTTTTTT.

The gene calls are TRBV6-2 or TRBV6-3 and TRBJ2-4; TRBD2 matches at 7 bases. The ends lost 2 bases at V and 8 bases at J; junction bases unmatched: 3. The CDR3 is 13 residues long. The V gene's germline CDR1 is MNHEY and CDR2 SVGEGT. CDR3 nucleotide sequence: TGTGCCAGCAGTTACGAGGGAGGGGACATTCAGTACTTC. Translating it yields CASSYEGGDIQYF.

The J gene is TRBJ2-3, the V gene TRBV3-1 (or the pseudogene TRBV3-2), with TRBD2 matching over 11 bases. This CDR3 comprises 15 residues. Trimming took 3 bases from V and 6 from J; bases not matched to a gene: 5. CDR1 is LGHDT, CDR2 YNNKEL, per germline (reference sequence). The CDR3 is CASSHASGGPDTQYF. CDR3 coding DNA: TGTGCCAGCAGCCACGCTAGCGGGGGGCCGGATACGCAGTATTTT.

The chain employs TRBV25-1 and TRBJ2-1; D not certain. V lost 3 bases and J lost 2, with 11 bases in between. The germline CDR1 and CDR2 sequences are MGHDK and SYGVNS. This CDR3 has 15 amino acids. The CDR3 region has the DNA TGTGCCAGCAGTGACCCCCTAACGACCTACAATGAGCAGTTCTTC. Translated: CASSDPLTTYNEQFF.

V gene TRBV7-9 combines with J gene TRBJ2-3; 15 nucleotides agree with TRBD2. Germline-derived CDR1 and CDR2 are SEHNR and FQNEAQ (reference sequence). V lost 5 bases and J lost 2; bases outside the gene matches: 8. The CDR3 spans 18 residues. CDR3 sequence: CASSGGTSGGLYTDTQYF. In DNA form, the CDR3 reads TGTGCCAGCAGCGGAGGGACTAGCGGGGGGTTGTACACAGATACGCAGTATTTT.